These T cell receptor beta chains were read from a single sample in a study of T cells in Graves' hyperthyroidism and ophthalmopathy. TCRdb reprocessed the multiplex PCR reads via MiXCR and lists one record per CDR3 protein. The top ten hold about 56% of the sample, which has over 150,000 distinct CDR3 sequences, about a sixth seen once. The sample comprised blood. Receptors originate from a woman in her forties or fifties with Graves' hyperthyroidism. Each CDR3 is given with its conserved first and last residue. D genes are given only for firm matches. The size of a clone is reported for some rows only, either as once, few or many, or as a class for expanded clones.

v_call	j_call	clone_size	d_call	cdr3_aa	cdr3_nt
TRBV27	TRBJ1-6	.	TRBD1	CASSPIRTGGVNSPLHF	TGTGCCAGCAGTCCAATCCGGACAGGGGGTGTTAATTCACCCCTCCACTTT
TRBV6-5	TRBJ1-2	.	.	CASSYNSVKSEFRFANYGYTF	TGTGCCAGCAGTTACAATTCGGTAAAATCGGAATTCCGGTTTGCTAACTATGGCTACACCTTC
TRBV19	TRBJ1-1	few	TRBD1	CATREGDRIAFF	TGTGCCACCCGAGAGGGGGACAGGATTGCTTTCTTT
TRBV7-2	TRBJ2-5	many	TRBD2	CASSLGSGSQETQYF	TGTGCCAGCAGCTTAGGTAGCGGGAGCCAGGAGACCCAGTACTTC
TRBV6-1	TRBJ1-2	many	.	CASSEAAGNYGYTF	TGTGCCAGCAGTGAAGCGGCAGGGAACTATGGCTACACCTTC
TRBV3-1	TRBJ2-7	.	.	CASSHNLQSLYF	TGTGCCAGCAGCCACAACCTACAGAGCCTCTACTTC
TRBV7-9	TRBJ2-7	few	.	CASSLDPGFLEQYF	TGTGCCAGCAGCTTAGATCCCGGGTTCCTCGAGCAGTACTTC
TRBV2	TRBJ1-4	many	.	CASSDLQGANEKLFF	TGTGCCAGCAGTGACCTACAGGGTGCTAATGAAAAACTGTTTTTT
TRBV12-3/TRBV12-4	TRBJ2-7	few	TRBD2	CASSFAGLRTYEQYF	TGTGCCAGCAGTTTTGCGGGACTAAGGACCTACGAGCAGTACTTC
TRBV7-2	TRBJ2-4	many	.	CASSSSFGNIQYF	TGTGCCAGCAGCTCCTCATTCGGGAACATTCAGTACTTC
TRBV5-1	TRBJ1-1	many	.	CASSSRTVNTEAFF	TGCGCCAGCAGCTCCAGGACTGTGAACACTGAAGCTTTCTTT
TRBV20-1	TRBJ1-1	many	TRBD1	CSAQTGAMNTEAFF	TGCAGTGCTCAGACAGGGGCCATGAACACTGAAGCTTTCTTT
TRBV20-1	TRBJ1-3	many	.	CSAKVGSGNTIYF	TGCAGTGCTAAGGTCGGCTCTGGAAACACCATATATTTT
TRBV7-3	TRBJ2-5	few	.	CASSLVFLRETQYF	TGTGCCAGCAGCTTAGTTTTTCTCCGGGAGACCCAGTACTTC
TRBV7-3	TRBJ2-1	many	TRBD2	CASSLMRGGQGEQFF	TGTGCCAGCAGCTTAATGCGGGGAGGGCAGGGTGAGCAGTTCTTC
TRBV10-1	TRBJ2-7	many	TRBD2	CASSETGLAGKQYF	TGCGCCAGCAGTGAGACAGGACTAGCGGGGAAGCAGTACTTC
TRBV20-1	TRBJ2-3	.	.	CSARGASPREVDTQYF	TGCAGTGCTAGAGGGGCTAGCCCAAGGGAGGTAGATACGCAGTATTTT
TRBV7-2	TRBJ2-7	.	.	CASRFRAGNEQYF	TGTGCCAGCAGATTCCGGGCAGGGAACGAGCAGTACTTC
TRBV7-2	TRBJ2-7	many	TRBD2	CASSLVSAGGYEQYF	TGTGCCAGCAGCTTAGTATCAGCGGGAGGCTACGAGCAGTACTTC
TRBV4-1	TRBJ2-3	few	.	CASSQAGAADTQYF	TGCGCCAGCAGCCAAGCGGGGGCAGCAGATACGCAGTATTTT
TRBV12-3/TRBV12-4	TRBJ2-1	.	TRBD2	CASTTSTSGLGYNEQFF	TGTGCCAGCACCACTTCGACTAGCGGGTTGGGCTACAATGAGCAGTTCTTC
TRBV27	TRBJ2-7	many	TRBD2	CASSPWGSQREFYEQYF	TGTGCCAGCAGTCCGTGGGGTAGTCAGCGGGAGTTCTACGAGCAGTACTTC
TRBV20-1	TRBJ1-1	many	.	CSARDPVRGENTEAFF	TGCAGTGCTAGAGACCCGGTGCGGGGAGAGAACACTGAAGCTTTCTTT
TRBV5-1	TRBJ1-2	few	.	CASSLEVTQGFGYTF	TGCGCCAGCAGCTTGGAGGTTACTCAGGGTTTTGGCTACACCTTC
TRBV9	TRBJ1-2	many	.	CASSVAPDNYGYTF	TGTGCCAGCAGCGTAGCTCCGGATAACTATGGCTACACCTTC
TRBV25-1	TRBJ2-1	few	TRBD2	CASSGLAGYNEQFF	TGTGCCAGCAGTGGACTAGCGGGATACAATGAGCAGTTCTTC
TRBV3-1	TRBJ2-7	.	.	CASSHSRTRYEQYF	TGTGCCAGCAGCCACTCCCGGACGCGATACGAGCAGTACTTC
TRBV12-3/TRBV12-4	TRBJ2-7	few	TRBD2	CASSRLGLAADEQYF	TGTGCCAGCAGCCGATTGGGACTAGCGGCAGACGAGCAGTACTTC
TRBV6-1	TRBJ2-7	.	.	CASSTYSLGEQYF	TGTGCCAGCAGTACGTATAGTCTAGGCGAGCAGTACTTC
TRBV28	TRBJ2-3	.	.	CASSFNTQPAADTQYF	TGTGCCAGCAGTTTTAACACACAACCAGCAGCAGATACGCAGTATTTT
TRBV20-1	TRBJ1-5	.	.	CSARVSFFGQANNQPQHF	TGCAGTGCTAGAGTCTCGTTTTTTGGGCAGGCCAACAATCAGCCCCAGCATTTT
TRBV7-6	TRBJ1-2	many	.	CASSLAGSHGYTF	TGTGCCAGCAGCTTGGCGGGGAGCCATGGCTACACCTTC
TRBV12-3/TRBV12-4	TRBJ2-3	few	TRBD2	CASSLFSGRADTQYF	TGTGCCAGCAGTTTATTTAGCGGGAGGGCAGATACGCAGTATTTT
TRBV13	TRBJ1-2	few	TRBD1	CASSLGGTGYNYGYTF	TGTGCCAGCAGCTTAGGGGGGACAGGCTATAACTATGGCTACACCTTC
TRBV20-1	TRBJ1-5	many	TRBD1	CSASAGGLSNQPQHF	TGCAGTGCTAGTGCAGGGGGTCTCAGCAATCAGCCCCAGCATTTT
TRBV11-3	TRBJ2-5	many	TRBD2	CASSGWGGQETQYF	TGTGCCAGCAGTGGTTGGGGGGGCCAAGAGACCCAGTACTTC
TRBV20-1	TRBJ1-1	many	TRBD1	CSAKGYRGQDTEAFF	TGCAGTGCTAAGGGCTACAGGGGGCAGGACACTGAAGCTTTCTTT
TRBV14	TRBJ1-6	few	TRBD1	CASSQGGTGYSPLHF	TGTGCCAGCAGCCAAGGAGGGACAGGGTATTCACCCCTCCACTTT
TRBV6-1	TRBJ2-3	.	.	CASSEGSGGSADTQYF	TGTGCCAGCAGTGAAGGTTCTGGGGGGAGCGCAGATACGCAGTATTTT
TRBV7-9	TRBJ2-4	few	TRBD2	CASSFVAGDSLTKNIQYF	TGTGCCAGCAGCTTCGTAGCGGGAGACTCGTTGACCAAAAACATTCAGTACTTC
TRBV5-1	TRBJ1-1	.	.	CASSPRTVTMNTEAFF	TGCGCCAGCAGCCCCCGGACCGTTACCATGAACACTGAAGCTTTCTTT